Sequencing of this T cell receptor (beta chain) was carried out in a study of T cells in Graves' hyperthyroidism and ophthalmopathy. The CDR3 totals 13 residues. The germline V gene has CDR1 MDHEN and CDR2 SYDVKM. Regarding this clonotype: One end of the junction is discordant with germline, which a read error may explain.

From RNA transcripts, TCR beta CDR3 regions were amplified. With the HTBI primer set, the TCR CDR3 went through a first round of RT-PCR. TCRdb called the multiplex PCR reads again in MiXCR, with one record for every CDR3 protein. This sample has about 510,000 distinct CDR3 sequences, with about 45% found just once. The chain is built from TRBV28 and TRBJ1-2, with D possibly matching TRBD1 (5 bases). The sequencing sample was made of peripheral blood or thyroid tissue (not recorded which). The TCR was taken from an adult woman with Graves' disease, either hyperthyroidism or ophthalmopathy (not recorded which). The CDR3 coding sequence is TGTGCCAACAGTCCTTCGGGGGTCAGGGGCTACACCTTC. Encoded protein: CANSPSGVRGYTF.